This TCR beta chain comes out of a study of Graves' ophthalmopathy and Graves' hyperthyroidism. Study summary: The blood sample was drawn at first diagnosis and before any treatment. Points from the study as a whole: Most expanded clonotypes in thyroid above 0.001 frequency also showed up in blood.

J gave up 4 bases and V 2 bases, and 4 bases lay outside the gene matches. The CDR3 spans 15 residues. Being free of ophthalmopathy for 18 months of follow-up defined stable hyperthyroidism. For repertoire sequencing, the TCR beta CDR3 regions were amplified from RNA transcripts. After a first-round RT-PCR with HTBI primers, a second-round multiplex PCR was run. MiXCR was run by TCRdb on the multiplex PCR reads, yielding one entry per CDR3 protein. This table has 600,000 to 650,000 distinct CDR3 sequences, approximately 21% appearing once. This clonotype was observed many times. No antigen is known for it.

V is TRBV12-3 or TRBV12-4 and J is TRBJ2-5; 10 bases align to TRBD2. The receptor comes from a woman younger than 30 with stable Graves' hyperthyroidism. Some clones in this sample may be carry-over from other donors' samples. What was sequenced was peripheral blood. CDR3 nucleotide sequence: TGTGCCAGCAGTTTACAAGCGGGAGGGGGAGAGACCCAGTACTTC. Translation gives CASSLQAGGGETQYF.